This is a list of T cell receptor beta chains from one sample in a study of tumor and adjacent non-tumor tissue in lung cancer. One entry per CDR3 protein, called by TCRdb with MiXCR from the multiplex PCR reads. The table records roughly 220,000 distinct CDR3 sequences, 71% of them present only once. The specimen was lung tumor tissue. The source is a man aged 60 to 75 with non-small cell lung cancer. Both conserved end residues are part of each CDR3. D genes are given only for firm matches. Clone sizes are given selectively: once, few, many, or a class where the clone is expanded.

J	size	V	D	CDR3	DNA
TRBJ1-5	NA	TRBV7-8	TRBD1	CASSLTGTKPQHF	TGTGCCAGCAGCTTGACAGGGACGAAGCCCCAGCATTTT
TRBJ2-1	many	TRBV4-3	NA	CASSQDPEGGIRNEQFF	TGCGCCAGCAGCCAAGACCCGGAGGGCGGGATAAGAAATGAGCAGTTCTTC
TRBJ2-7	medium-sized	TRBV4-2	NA	CASSQDLGDLGEQYF	TGTGCCAGCAGCCAAGATTTAGGAGATCTGGGGGAGCAGTACTTC
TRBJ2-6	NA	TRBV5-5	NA	CANSLGGTEANVLTF	TGTGCCAACAGCTTGGGGGGCACCGAGGCCAACGTCCTGACCTTC
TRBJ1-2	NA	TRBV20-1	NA	CSVNARRIYGYTF	TGCAGTGTTAATGCCAGACGGATCTATGGCTACACCTTC
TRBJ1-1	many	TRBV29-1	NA	CSVQTSNTEAFF	TGCAGCGTACAGACTTCTAACACTGAAGCTTTCTTT
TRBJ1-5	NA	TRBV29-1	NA	CSVAEGQNPNRPQHF	TGCAGCGTTGCTGAGGGGCAGAACCCCAATCGGCCCCAGCATTTT
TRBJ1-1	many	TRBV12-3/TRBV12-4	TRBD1	CASSLTQGAGNTEAFF	TGTGCCAGCAGTCTGACACAGGGGGCAGGGAACACTGAAGCTTTCTTT
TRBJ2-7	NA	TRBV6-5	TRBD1	CASSYSTGALVYEQYF	TGTGCCAGCAGTTACTCCACAGGGGCCCTCGTCTACGAACAGTACTTC
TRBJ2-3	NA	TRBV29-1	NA	CSVEDVDQYF	TGCAGCGTTGAAGATGTGGACCAGTATTTT
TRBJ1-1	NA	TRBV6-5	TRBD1	CASSSTRGKAFF	TGTGCCAGCAGTTCGACCAGGGGGAAAGCTTTCTTT
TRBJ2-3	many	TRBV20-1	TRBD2	CSAGGIWTQYF	TGCAGTGCGGGGGGGATCTGGACGCAGTATTTT
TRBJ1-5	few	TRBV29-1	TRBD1	CSVRTDRGNQPQHF	TGCAGCGTTAGGACGGACAGGGGTAATCAGCCCCAGCATTTT
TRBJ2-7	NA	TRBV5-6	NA	CASIFGLNRDAQYF	TGTGCCAGCATCTTTGGATTAAACAGGGACGCGCAGTACTTC
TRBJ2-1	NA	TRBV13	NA	CASSLDRVNEQFF	TGTGCCAGCAGCTTAGACAGGGTGAATGAGCAGTTCTTC
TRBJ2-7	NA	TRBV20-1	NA	CSARVAVKLYDQYF	TGCAGTGCTAGAGTAGCGGTGAAACTCTACGACCAGTACTTC
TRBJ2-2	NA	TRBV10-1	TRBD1	CASRETGTGELFF	TGCGCCAGCAGAGAGACAGGGACCGGGGAGCTGTTTTTT
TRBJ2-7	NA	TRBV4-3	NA	CASSQDWIHSYEQYF	TGCGCCAGCAGCCAAGACTGGATACACTCCTACGAGCAGTACTTC
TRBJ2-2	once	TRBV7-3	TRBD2	CASSSTSGGLNTGELFF	TGTGCCAGCAGCTCAACTAGCGGGGGCCTAAACACCGGGGAGCTGTTTTTT
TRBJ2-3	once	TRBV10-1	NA	CATSRTPGNTDTQYF	TGCGCCACCAGTAGGACTCCTGGGAACACAGATACGCAGTATTTT
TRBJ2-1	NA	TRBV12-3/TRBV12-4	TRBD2	CGSSPKPGLAAIYNEQFF	TGTGGCAGCAGTCCCAAGCCGGGACTAGCGGCTATATACAATGAGCAGTTCTTC
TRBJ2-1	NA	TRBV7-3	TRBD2	CASSPGLAGGTNNEQFF	TGTGCCAGCAGCCCGGGACTAGCGGGGGGAACAAACAATGAGCAGTTCTTC
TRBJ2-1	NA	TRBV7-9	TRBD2	CASSPKTSRNNEQFF	TGTGCCAGCAGCCCAAAGACTAGCCGGAACAATGAGCAGTTCTTC
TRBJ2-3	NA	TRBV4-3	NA	CASNQGPSEVTDTQYF	TGCGCCAGCAATCAAGGACCTAGCGAGGTCACAGATACGCAGTATTTT
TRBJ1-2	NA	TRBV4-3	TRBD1	CASSQDLGVGTGGYGCTF	TGCGCCAGCAGCCAAGATCTTGGGGTTGGGACAGGCGGCTACGGCTGCACCTTC
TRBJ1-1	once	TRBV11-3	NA	CASSLGSATGSRYLNTEDFF	TGTGCCAGCAGCTTAGGGTCCGCGACAGGATCGCGGTACCTGAACACTGAAGATTTCTTT
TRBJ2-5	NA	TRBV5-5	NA	CASSDDAETQYF	TGTGCCAGCAGTGACGATGCGGAGACTCAGTACTTC
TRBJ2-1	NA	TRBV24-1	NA	CATSDPGTEVMDEQFF	TGTGCCACCAGTGATCCCGGGACGGAAGTCATGGATGAGCAGTTCTTC
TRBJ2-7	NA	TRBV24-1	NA	CATGQEGYEQYF	TGTGCCACCGGCCAGGAGGGCTACGAGCAGTATTTC